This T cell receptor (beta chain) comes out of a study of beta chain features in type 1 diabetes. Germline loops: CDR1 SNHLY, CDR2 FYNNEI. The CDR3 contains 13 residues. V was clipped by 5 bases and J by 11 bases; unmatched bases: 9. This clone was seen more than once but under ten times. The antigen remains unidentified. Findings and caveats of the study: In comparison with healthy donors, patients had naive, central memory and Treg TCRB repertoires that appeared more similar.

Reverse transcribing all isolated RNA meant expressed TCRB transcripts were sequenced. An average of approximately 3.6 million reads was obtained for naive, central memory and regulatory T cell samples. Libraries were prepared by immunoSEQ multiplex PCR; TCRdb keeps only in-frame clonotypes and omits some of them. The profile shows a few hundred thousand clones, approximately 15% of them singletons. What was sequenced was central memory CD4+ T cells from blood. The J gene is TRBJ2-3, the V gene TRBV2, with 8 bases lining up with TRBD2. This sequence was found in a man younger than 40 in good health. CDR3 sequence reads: CASSSGSTRRQYF. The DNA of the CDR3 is TGTGCCAGCAGTAGCGGGAGTACCCGGAGGCAGTATTTT.